The 14 T cell receptor beta chains given below trace back to one sample, sequenced in a study of cytomegalovirus exposure and HLA in healthy donors. Researchers ran the PCR with 60 Vbeta and 13 Jbeta primers. Measured with immunoSEQ multiplex PCR; TCRdb has only the in-frame clones, and not every one. Among roughly 98,000 clones listed, under 85% were seen once. The sample consisted of PBMCs. Source of these receptors: a female donor in good health and CMV-seropositive.

The genes are TRBV10-2 and TRBJ2-7, with 7 bases aligning to TRBD1. V shed 3 bases, J shed 1 base, and the junction held 6 bases outside the gene matches. The CDR3 runs to 15 residues. Germline assignment: CDR1 WSHSY and CDR2 SAAADI. In DNA, the CDR3 is TGCGCCAGCAGTGACCTTGGACAGGCATCCTACGAGCAGTACTTC. It codes for CASSDLGQASYEQYF.

The J gene is TRBJ2-7, the V gene TRBV7-2; maybe TRBD1 (5 bases). V was trimmed by 2 bases and J by 3 bases, leaving 17 bases between them. Germline loops: CDR1 SGHTA, CDR2 FQGNSA. The CDR3 spans 16 residues. As DNA, the CDR3 is TGTGCCAGCAGCTTATGGGTCAGAGACAGAGACTACGAGCAGTACTTC. It yields the protein CASSLWVRDRDYEQYF.

V is TRBV29-1 and J is TRBJ1-1; the D is unclear. The CDR3 covers 13 residues. V was clipped by 3 bases and J by 0 bases, with 8 bases between them. The germline V gene encodes CDR1 SQVTM and CDR2 ANQGSEA. CDR3 nucleotides: TGCAGCGTTGATACCGGTATGAACACTGAAGCTTTCTTT. It is translated as CSVDTGMNTEAFF.

This clone was seen just once. This sequence joins TRBV4-1 and TRBJ2-3; 7 positions match TRBD1. The V and J ends lost 1 base and 2 bases, in that order; junction bases with no gene match: 6. Germline-derived CDR1 and CDR2 are MGHRA and YSYEKL. This CDR3 spans 16 amino acids. Here the CDR3 reads CASSQVLDRVTDTQYF. The CDR3 coding sequence is TGCGCCAGCAGCCAAGTCTTAGACAGGGTCACAGATACGCAGTATTTT.

The chain recombines TRBV6-1 with TRBJ1-2; D remains unclear. The germline gives CDR1 MNHNS, CDR2 SASEGT. This CDR3 is 14 amino acids long. The germline V and J ends were trimmed by 8 bases and 1 base, with 14 bases remaining between them. This CDR3 reads CASHPPSVNYGYTF. The CDR3 nucleotides are TGTGCCAGCCACCCTCCGTCAGTTAACTATGGCTACACCTTC.

This clone appeared once. The V gene is TRBV29-1, the J gene TRBJ1-2; TRBD1 agrees at 7 bases. Germline V gene sequence: CDR1 SQVTM, CDR2 ANQGSEA. The CDR3 is made up of 12 amino acids. Here the CDR3 DNA reads TGCAGTGCTGCGGACAGGTCAAAAGGCTACACCTTC. As protein: CSAADRSKGYTF.

This chain joins TRBV25-1 and TRBJ2-7; D may be TRBD2 (6 bases). Germline V gives CDR1 MGHDK, CDR2 SYGVNS. CDR3 size: 14 residues. The ends were cut back, 9 bases at V and 1 base at J, with 16 bases in the middle. For the CDR3, the DNA is TGTGCCAGTACTAACTCCGGGAGATCCTACGAGCAGTACTTC. It yields the protein CASTNSGRSYEQYF.

The rearrangement links TRBV28 to TRBJ2-2; 12 bases line up with TRBD2. Germline lookup yields CDR1 MDHEN and CDR2 SYDVKM. The V gene end was trimmed by 7 bases and the J gene end by 4 bases; junction bases not matched to a gene: 7. The CDR3 is made up of 16 amino acids. CDR3 sequence reads: CASTPGGLAGTGELFF. The CDR3 coding sequence is TGTGCCAGCACCCCTGGGGGACTAGCGGGCACCGGGGAGCTGTTTTTT.

The gene calls are TRBV28 and TRBJ1-1; D perhaps matches TRBD1 (6 bases). Per the germline V gene, CDR1 is MDHEN and CDR2 is SYDVKM. The V end was cut by 5 bases, the J end by 2 bases, with 12 bases between. CDR3 length: 14 amino acids. Here the CDR3 DNA reads TGTGCCAGCAGTAGGAGTGGGGGCAACACTGAAGCTTTCTTT. Amino acids: CASSRSGGNTEAFF.

The rearrangement uses TRBV7-2 and TRBJ2-5; 8 nucleotides align to TRBD1. Germline V CDR1 and CDR2: SGHTA, FQGNSA. The CDR3 spans 18 residues. V lost 1 base to trimming and J lost 5 bases; unmatched junction nucleotides: 15. The DNA of the CDR3 is TGTGCCAGCAGCTTAGGGGCCAGGGGGCATTCTAGCATGGAGACCCAGTACTTC. The encoded protein is CASSLGARGHSSMETQYF.

This clone appeared a single time. The chain links TRBV5-1 to TRBJ2-5, with TRBD2 identical over 11 bases. Trimming removed 4 bases from V and 0 bases from J; junction bases left unmatched: 5. The CDR3 runs to 16 residues. Germline V gives CDR1 SGHRS, CDR2 YFSETQ. The CDR3 DNA reads TGCGCCAGCAGCCCGGGACTAGCGGACTACCAAGAGACCCAGTACTTC. Residues: CASSPGLADYQETQYF. The full variable domain, completed using reference TRBV5-1 and TRBJ2-5, is KAGVTQTPRYLIKTRGQQVTLSCSPISGHRSVSWYQQTPGQGLQFLFEYFSETQRNKGNFPGRFSGRQFSNSRSEMNVSTLELGDSALYLCASSPGLADYQETQYFGPGTRLLVL.

This chain connects TRBV6-5 to TRBJ2-5; the match to TRBD2 covers 8 bases. V was clipped by 6 bases and J by 9 bases; unmatched bases: 9. CDR3 length: 13 residues. Germline V gene data show CDR1 as MNHEY and CDR2 as SVGAGI. The CDR3 DNA sequence: TGTGCCAGCAGGGGACCGCCGGGGGGGGCCCAGTACTTC. Its translation: CASRGPPGGAQYF.

The V call is TRBV5-4, the J call TRBJ1-1; 7 bases agree with TRBD1. The J segment lost 7 bases and the V segment lost 4 bases, leaving 22 bases of the junction unmatched. This CDR3 spans 18 amino acids. Germline CDR1 and CDR2: SGHNT and YYREEE (reference sequence). The CDR3 sequence: CASSVPGQQIMNTGEAFF. The CDR3 DNA reads as TGTGCCAGCAGCGTCCCGGGACAGCAAATTATGAACACTGGTGAAGCTTTCTTT.

J is TRBJ1-4 and V is TRBV28, with D unclear. Between the trimmed V and J ends, which lost 5 bases and 8 bases, there was a span of 9 bases. CDR3 length: 12 amino acids. CDR1 and CDR2 (germline): MDHEN, SYDVKM. The CDR3 nucleotides read TGTGCCAGCAGTCCAGACTGGGAAAAACTGTTTTTT. This encodes CASSPDWEKLFF.